This T cell receptor beta chain was observed in a study of OX40 agonist ivuxolimab in advanced cancers. Study summary: The patients got ivuxolimab, which is an agonistic anti-OX40 (CD134) antibody. Patients got intravenous ivuxolimab at 0.01 to 10 mg/kg every 2 weeks. 30% to 40% of patients had received prior checkpoint inhibitor therapy.

Turning to this clone: Its antigen is not identified.

Germline V gene lookup returns CDR1 MNHNS and CDR2 SASEGT. The CDR3 runs to 14 residues. Trimming at V came to 4 bases and at J to 3 bases, leaving 5 bases not matched to a gene. Only in-frame clones appear in the TCRdb table, and some are missing; sequencing was by immunoSEQ multiplex PCR. The sample consists of about 20,000 clones, approximately 88% of them appearing once. Study results and caveats: CD8+ T cells showed, on average, more clonal expansion than CD4+ cells.

Sequences were derived from CD4+ or CD8+ T cells sorted from blood, sampled in a trial of the OX40 agonist ivuxolimab. The genes are TRBV6-1 and TRBJ2-7; 8 bases agree with TRBD1. This receptor was obtained from an adult with an advanced solid tumor such as melanoma, head and neck, liver or kidney cancer. CDR3 protein: CASSGTGLDYEQYF. The CDR3 nucleotides are TGTGCCAGCAGTGGGACAGGGCTGGACTACGAGCAGTACTTC.